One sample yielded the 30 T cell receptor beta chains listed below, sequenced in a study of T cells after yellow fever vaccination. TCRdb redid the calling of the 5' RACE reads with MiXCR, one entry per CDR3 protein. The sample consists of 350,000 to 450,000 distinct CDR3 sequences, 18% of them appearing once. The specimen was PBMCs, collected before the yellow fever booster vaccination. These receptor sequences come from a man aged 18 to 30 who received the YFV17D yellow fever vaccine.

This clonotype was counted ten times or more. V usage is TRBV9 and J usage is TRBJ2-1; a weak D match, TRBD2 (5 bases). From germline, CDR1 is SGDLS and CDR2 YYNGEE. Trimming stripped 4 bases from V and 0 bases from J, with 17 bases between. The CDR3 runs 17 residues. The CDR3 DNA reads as TGTGCCAGCAGCCACCCGGCACGGGGAAGCTCCTACAATGAGCAGTTCTTC. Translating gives CASSHPARGSSYNEQFF.

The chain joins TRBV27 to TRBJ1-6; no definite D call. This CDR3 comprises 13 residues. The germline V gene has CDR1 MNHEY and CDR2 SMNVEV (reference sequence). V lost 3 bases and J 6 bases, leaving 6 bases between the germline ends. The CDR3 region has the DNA TGTGCCAGCAGTTTTAGGGTTAATTCACCCCTCCACTTT. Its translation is CASSFRVNSPLHF.

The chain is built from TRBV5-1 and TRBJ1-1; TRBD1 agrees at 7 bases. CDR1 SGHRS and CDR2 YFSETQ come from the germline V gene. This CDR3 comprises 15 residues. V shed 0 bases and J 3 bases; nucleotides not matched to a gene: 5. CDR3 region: CASSLGQGLDTEAFF. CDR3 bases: TGCGCCAGCAGCTTGGGACAGGGCCTGGACACTGAAGCTTTCTTT. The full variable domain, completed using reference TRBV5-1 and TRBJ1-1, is KAGVTQTPRYLIKTRGQQVTLSCSPISGHRSVSWYQQTPGQGLQFLFEYFSETQRNKGNFPGRFSGRQFSNSRSEMNVSTLELGDSALYLCASSLGQGLDTEAFFGQGTRLTVV.

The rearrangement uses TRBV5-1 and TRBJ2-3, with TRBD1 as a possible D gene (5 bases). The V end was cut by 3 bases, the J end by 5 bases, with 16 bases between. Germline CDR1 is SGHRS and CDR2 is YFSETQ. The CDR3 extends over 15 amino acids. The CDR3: CASSSSFRVRDTQYF. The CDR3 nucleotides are TGCGCCAGCAGCTCTTCCTTCAGGGTTCGAGATACGCAGTATTTT.

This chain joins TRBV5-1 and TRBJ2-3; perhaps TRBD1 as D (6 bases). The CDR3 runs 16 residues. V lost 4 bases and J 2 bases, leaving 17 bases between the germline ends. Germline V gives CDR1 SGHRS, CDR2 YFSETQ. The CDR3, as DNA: TGCGCCAGCAGCGCTCAGCGTAGGGGGACCACAGATACGCAGTATTTT. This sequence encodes CASSAQRRGTTDTQYF. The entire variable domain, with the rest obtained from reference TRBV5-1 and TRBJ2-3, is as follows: KAGVTQTPRYLIKTRGQQVTLSCSPISGHRSVSWYQQTPGQGLQFLFEYFSETQRNKGNFPGRFSGRQFSNSRSEMNVSTLELGDSALYLCASSAQRRGTTDTQYFGPGTRLTVL.

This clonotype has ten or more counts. The CDR3 is CASRPGYRQETQYF. The CDR3 DNA is TGCGCCAGCAGACCCGGGTACAGGCAAGAGACCCAGTACTTC. This chain connects TRBV5-1 to TRBJ2-5; possible D gene TRBD1, 5 bases. Trimming pared 5 bases from V and 2 bases from J, leaving 13 bases between. Per the germline V gene, CDR1 is SGHRS and CDR2 is YFSETQ. The CDR3 has 14 residues.

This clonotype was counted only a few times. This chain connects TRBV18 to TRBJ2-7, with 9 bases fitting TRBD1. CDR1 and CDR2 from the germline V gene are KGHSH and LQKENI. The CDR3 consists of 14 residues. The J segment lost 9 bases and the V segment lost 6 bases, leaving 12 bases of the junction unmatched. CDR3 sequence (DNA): TGTGCCAGCTCTCCCGGGACAGGGAAAAAATGGCAGTACTTC. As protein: CASSPGTGKKWQYF.

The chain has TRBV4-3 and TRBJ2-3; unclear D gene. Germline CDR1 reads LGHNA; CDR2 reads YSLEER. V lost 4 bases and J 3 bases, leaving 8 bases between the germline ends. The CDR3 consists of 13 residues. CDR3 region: CASSLFKTDTQYF. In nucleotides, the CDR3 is TGCGCCAGCAGCCTTTTCAAGACAGATACGCAGTATTTT.

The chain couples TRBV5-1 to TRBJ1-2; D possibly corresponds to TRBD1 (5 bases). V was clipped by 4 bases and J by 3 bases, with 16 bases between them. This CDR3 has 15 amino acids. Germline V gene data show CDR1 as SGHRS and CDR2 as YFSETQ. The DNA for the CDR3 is TGCGCCAGCAGCCTAGGGACGGTGAGAGACTATGGCTACACCTTC. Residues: CASSLGTVRDYGYTF. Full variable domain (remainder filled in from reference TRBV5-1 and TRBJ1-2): KAGVTQTPRYLIKTRGQQVTLSCSPISGHRSVSWYQQTPGQGLQFLFEYFSETQRNKGNFPGRFSGRQFSNSRSEMNVSTLELGDSALYLCASSLGTVRDYGYTFGSGTRLTVV.

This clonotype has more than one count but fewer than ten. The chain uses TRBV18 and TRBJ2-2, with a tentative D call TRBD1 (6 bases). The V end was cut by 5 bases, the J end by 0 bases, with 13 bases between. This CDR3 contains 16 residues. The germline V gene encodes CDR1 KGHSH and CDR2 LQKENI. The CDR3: CASSSTGGSNTGELFF. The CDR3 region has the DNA TGTGCCAGCTCATCGACAGGTGGATCGAACACCGGGGAGCTGTTTTTT.

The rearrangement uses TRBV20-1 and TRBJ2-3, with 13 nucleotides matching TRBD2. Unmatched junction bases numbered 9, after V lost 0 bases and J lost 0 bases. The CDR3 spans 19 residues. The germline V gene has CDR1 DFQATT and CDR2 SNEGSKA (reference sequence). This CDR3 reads CSAREYGTSGESSTDTQYF. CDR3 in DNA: TGCAGTGCTAGAGAATATGGGACTAGCGGGGAGTCTAGCACAGATACGCAGTATTTT.

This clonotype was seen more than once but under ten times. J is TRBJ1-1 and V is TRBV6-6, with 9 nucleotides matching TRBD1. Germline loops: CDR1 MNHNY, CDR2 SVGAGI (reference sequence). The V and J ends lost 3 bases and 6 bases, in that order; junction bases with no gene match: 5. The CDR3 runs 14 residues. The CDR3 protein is CASSYSGQGSEAFF. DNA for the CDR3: TGTGCCAGCAGTTATTCGGGACAGGGCTCTGAAGCTTTCTTT.

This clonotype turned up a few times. The CDR3 reads CASSPRAGSNTGELFF. The CDR3 DNA sequence: TGTGCCAGCAGTCCCCGAGCAGGGTCGAACACCGGGGAGCTGTTTTTT. The V and J genes are TRBV12-3 or TRBV12-4 and TRBJ2-2; weak D call: TRBD1 (5 bases). The length of the CDR3 is 16 residues. V was cut by 5 bases and J by 0 bases, with 13 bases left in between.

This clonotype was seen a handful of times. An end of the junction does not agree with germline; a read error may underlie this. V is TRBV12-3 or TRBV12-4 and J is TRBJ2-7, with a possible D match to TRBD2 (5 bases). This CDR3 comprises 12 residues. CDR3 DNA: TGTGCCAGCAGTCCGAGGAGGACGCCCACTCACTTC. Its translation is CASSPRRTPTHF.

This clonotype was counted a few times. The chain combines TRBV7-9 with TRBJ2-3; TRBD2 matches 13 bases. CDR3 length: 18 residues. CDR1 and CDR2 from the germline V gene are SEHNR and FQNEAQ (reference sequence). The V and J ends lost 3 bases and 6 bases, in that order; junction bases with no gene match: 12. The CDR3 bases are TGTGCCAGCAGCTTTCTTACTAGCGGGGGGGCCCTTGCGGATACGCAGTATTTT. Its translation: CASSFLTSGGALADTQYF.

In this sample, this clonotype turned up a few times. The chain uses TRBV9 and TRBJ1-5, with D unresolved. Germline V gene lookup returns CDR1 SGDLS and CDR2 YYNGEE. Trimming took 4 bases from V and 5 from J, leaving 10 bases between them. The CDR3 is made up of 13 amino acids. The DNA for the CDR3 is TGTGCCAGCAGCCTCTCTCAGGATCAGCCCCAGCATTTT. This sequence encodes CASSLSQDQPQHF.

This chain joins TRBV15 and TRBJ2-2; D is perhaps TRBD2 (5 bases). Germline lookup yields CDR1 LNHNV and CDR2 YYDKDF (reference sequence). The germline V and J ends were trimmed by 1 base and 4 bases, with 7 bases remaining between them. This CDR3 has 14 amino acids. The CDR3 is CATSRAGITGELFF. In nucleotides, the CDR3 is TGTGCCACCAGCAGAGCCGGGATCACCGGGGAGCTGTTTTTT.

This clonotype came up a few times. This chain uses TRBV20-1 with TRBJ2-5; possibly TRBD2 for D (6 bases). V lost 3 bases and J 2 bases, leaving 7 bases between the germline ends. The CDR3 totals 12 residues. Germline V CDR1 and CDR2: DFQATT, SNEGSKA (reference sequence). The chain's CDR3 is CSASAGQETQYF. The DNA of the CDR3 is TGCAGTGCTAGTGCGGGGCAAGAGACCCAGTACTTC.

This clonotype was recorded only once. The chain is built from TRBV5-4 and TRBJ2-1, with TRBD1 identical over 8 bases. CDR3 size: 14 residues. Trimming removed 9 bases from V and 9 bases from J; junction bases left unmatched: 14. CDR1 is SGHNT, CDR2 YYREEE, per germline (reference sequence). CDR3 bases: TGTGCCACCTACAGGGGGTTTGGTCTGGGTGAGCAGTTCTTC. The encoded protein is CATYRGFGLGEQFF.

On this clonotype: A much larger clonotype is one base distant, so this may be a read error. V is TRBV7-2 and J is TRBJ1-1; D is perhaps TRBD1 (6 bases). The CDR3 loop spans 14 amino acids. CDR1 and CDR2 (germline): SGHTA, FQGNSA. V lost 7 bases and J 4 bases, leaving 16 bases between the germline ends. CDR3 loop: CASIFRGGGTEAFF. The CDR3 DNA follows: TGTGCCAGCATCTTTAGGGGAGGGGGCACTGAAGCTTTCTTT.

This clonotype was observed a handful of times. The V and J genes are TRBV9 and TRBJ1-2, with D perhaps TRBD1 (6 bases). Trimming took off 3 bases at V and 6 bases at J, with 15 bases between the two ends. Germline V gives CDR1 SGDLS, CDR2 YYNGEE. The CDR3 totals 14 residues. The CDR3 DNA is TGTGCCAGCAGCGCCAGGGGCGTCCGGCATGGCTACACCTTC. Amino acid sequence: CASSARGVRHGYTF.

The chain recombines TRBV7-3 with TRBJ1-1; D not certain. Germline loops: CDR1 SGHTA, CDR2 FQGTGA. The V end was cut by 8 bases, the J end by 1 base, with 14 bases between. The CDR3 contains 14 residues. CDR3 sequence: CASPYERGNTEAFF. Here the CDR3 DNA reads TGTGCCAGCCCCTATGAACGGGGGAACACTGAAGCTTTCTTT.

CDR3 nucleotide sequence: TGTGCCAGCAGCGTCCCCGGGAGGGAGACCCAGTACTTC. It is translated as CASSVPGRETQYF. This chain connects TRBV9 to TRBJ2-5, with TRBD2 matching 7 bases. The CDR3 sequence is 13 residues long. CDR1 and CDR2 (germline): SGDLS, YYNGEE. Trimming at V came to 2 bases and at J to 5 bases, leaving 3 bases not matched to a gene.

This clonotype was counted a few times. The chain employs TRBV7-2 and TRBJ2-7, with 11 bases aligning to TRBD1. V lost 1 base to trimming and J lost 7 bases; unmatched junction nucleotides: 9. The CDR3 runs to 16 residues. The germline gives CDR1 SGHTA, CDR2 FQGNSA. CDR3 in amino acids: CASSLGPGQGVDEQYV. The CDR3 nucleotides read TGTGCCAGCAGCTTAGGTCCGGGACAGGGGGTAGATGAGCAGTACGTC.

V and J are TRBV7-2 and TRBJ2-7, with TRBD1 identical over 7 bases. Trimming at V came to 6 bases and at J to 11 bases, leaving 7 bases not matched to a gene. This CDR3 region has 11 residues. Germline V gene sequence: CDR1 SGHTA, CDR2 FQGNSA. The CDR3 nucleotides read TGTGCCAGCAGTGGTACAGGGGCAGAGTACTTC. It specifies CASSGTGAEYF.

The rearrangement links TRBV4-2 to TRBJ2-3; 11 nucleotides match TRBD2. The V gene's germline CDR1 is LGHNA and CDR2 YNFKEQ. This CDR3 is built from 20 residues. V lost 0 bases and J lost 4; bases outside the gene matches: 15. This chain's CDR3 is CASSQEGTSGPAGRADTQYF. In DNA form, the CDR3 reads TGTGCCAGCAGCCAAGAAGGGACTAGCGGACCTGCGGGCCGGGCAGATACGCAGTATTTT.

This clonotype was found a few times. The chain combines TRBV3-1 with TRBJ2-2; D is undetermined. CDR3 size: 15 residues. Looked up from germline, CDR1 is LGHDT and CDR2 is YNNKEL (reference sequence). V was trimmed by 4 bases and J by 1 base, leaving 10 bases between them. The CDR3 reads CASSLHTKNTGELFF. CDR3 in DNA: TGTGCCAGCAGCCTCCACACCAAGAACACCGGGGAGCTGTTTTTT. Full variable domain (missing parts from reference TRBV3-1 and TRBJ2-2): DTAVSQTPKYLVTQMGNDKSIKCEQNLGHDTMYWYKQDSKKFLKIMFSYNNKELIINETVPNRFSPKSPDKAHLNLHINSLELGDSAVYFCASSLHTKNTGELFFGEGSRLTVL.

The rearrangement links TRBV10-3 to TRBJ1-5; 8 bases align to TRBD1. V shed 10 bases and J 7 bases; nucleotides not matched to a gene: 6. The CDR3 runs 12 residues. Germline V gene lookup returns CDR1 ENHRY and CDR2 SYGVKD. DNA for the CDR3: TGTGCCACAGGACAGGGTAACCAGCCCCAGCATTTT. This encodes CATGQGNQPQHF.

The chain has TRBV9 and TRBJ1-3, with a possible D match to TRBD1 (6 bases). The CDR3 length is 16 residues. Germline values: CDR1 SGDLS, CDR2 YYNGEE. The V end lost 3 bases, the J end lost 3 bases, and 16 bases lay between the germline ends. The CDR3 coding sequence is TGTGCCAGCAGCGATACAGGGAGAGGAAGTGGAAACACCATATATTTT. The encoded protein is CASSDTGRGSGNTIYF.

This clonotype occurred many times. The chain's CDR3 is CASSLDGLVETQYF. CDR3 coding DNA: TGTGCCAGCAGCTTAGACGGGCTAGTAGAGACCCAGTACTTC. The V and J genes are TRBV7-2 and TRBJ2-5, with D hard to call. This CDR3 comprises 14 residues. CDR1 is SGHTA and CDR2 is FQGNSA in the germline V gene. V was shortened by 1 base and J by 4 bases, with 10 bases between the two germline ends.